Each of the 7 T cell receptor beta chains below was sequenced from the same sample in a study of shared clonotypes between healthy human individuals. Only in-frame clones appear in the TCRdb table, and some are missing; sequencing was by immunoSEQ multiplex PCR. The sample yields around 450,000 clones, about four fifths seen once. Sequencing was done on a sample of PBMCs. The receptors originated from a woman between 40 and 55 years old in good health. Some clones in this sample may be carry-over from other donors' samples.

The chain uses TRBV5-1 and TRBJ2-5, with 7 bases matching TRBD2. Per germline, CDR1 SGHRS and CDR2 YFSETQ. The CDR3 runs 15 residues. V lost 1 base, J lost 4 bases, and 7 bases stayed unmatched. Here the CDR3 DNA reads TGCGCCAGCAGCTTGTCGGGGGGAGTGGGAGAGACCCAGTACTTC. It encodes CASSLSGGVGETQYF.

In nucleotides, the CDR3 is TGTGCCAGCAGTTTATGGTTAAAAGCGGGAAGCACAGATACGCAGTATTTT. This encodes CASSLWLKAGSTDTQYF. The gene calls are TRBV28 and TRBJ2-3; 7 bases agree with TRBD2. The CDR3 has 17 residues. V shed 0 bases, J shed 0 bases, and the junction held 6 bases outside the gene matches. The germline gives CDR1 MDHEN, CDR2 SYDVKM.

The chain is built from TRBV5-1 and TRBJ2-1; D call uncertain. The germline V and J ends were trimmed by 1 base and 7 bases, with 15 bases remaining between them. This CDR3 contains 15 residues. CDR1 and CDR2 from the germline V gene are SGHRS and YFSETQ. The CDR3 sequence is CASSLLGRRGNEQFF. CDR3 nucleotides: TGCGCCAGCAGCTTGCTTGGCCGCCGAGGTAATGAGCAGTTCTTC. Complete variable domain (other parts from reference TRBV5-1 and TRBJ2-1): KAGVTQTPRYLIKTRGQQVTLSCSPISGHRSVSWYQQTPGQGLQFLFEYFSETQRNKGNFPGRFSGRQFSNSRSEMNVSTLELGDSALYLCASSLLGRRGNEQFFGPGTRLTVL.

The rearrangement uses TRBV5-6 and TRBJ2-3; D remains ambiguous. Germline V CDR1 and CDR2: SGHDT, YYEEEE. This CDR3 is 16 amino acids long. Trimming cost V 4 bases and J 2 bases, with 17 bases left between them. The CDR3 nucleotides read TGTGCCAGCAGCCTTTACTCCATATACCTCACAGATACGCAGTATTTT. It yields the protein CASSLYSIYLTDTQYF.

The chain joins TRBV16 to TRBJ2-1; 10 nucleotides align to TRBD2. This CDR3 contains 15 residues. Germline V gene sequence: CDR1 KGHSY, CDR2 FQNENV. Trimming removed 6 bases from V and 6 bases from J; junction bases left unmatched: 8. CDR3: CASSPSGSFTNEQFF. CDR3 DNA sequence: TGTGCCAGCAGTCCTAGCGGGAGTTTCACCAATGAGCAGTTCTTC.

The chain couples TRBV4-1 to TRBJ2-7; no reliable D call. Germline values: CDR1 MGHRA, CDR2 YSYEKL. This CDR3 has 14 amino acids. With 1 base removed from V and 2 bases from J, the gap between germline ends came to 9 bases. CDR3 protein: CASSQGGEAYEQYF. As DNA, the CDR3 is TGCGCCAGCAGCCAAGGAGGAGAAGCCTACGAGCAGTACTTC.

The CDR3 loop is CASSLFSVAYNEQFF. CDR3 sequence (DNA): TGTGCCAGCAGCTTGTTCAGCGTAGCTTACAATGAGCAGTTCTTC. The chain combines TRBV11-3 with TRBJ2-1, with no clear D. There are 15 residues in the CDR3. Germline V CDR1 and CDR2: SGHNT, YENEEA. V shed 3 bases and J shed 4 bases, with 13 bases lying between them.